This TCR beta chain was captured by sequencing in a study of a mutant IDH1 vaccine in newly diagnosed glioma. Study overall: Among treated patients, 62.5% were male and around 38% female, and mean age was roughly 40 years. Earlier treatment was radiotherapy, temozolomide, or both, with most getting both.

A remark on this clone: Its cognate antigen is unknown.

The CDR3 contains 15 residues. Trimming removed 7 bases from V and 3 bases from J, with 15 bases in between. Germline lookup yields CDR1 SNHLY and CDR2 FYNNEI. Time point: baseline, week 1 (first vaccination visit). Documented treatment: pre-vaccination baseline after standard-of-care therapy. The astrocytomas were IDH1-mutant, ATRX-negative, and WHO grade 3 or 4. Study-level results: Pseudoprogression seemingly bore no relation to changes in top peripheral T cell clonotypes.

Generated by immunoSEQ multiplex PCR, the TCRdb table keeps only in-frame clones and is missing some. The table has about 92,000 clones, about 80% seen once; the top ten hold around 7%. The chain carries TRBV2 and TRBJ1-4; possible D gene TRBD1, 5 bases. The clonotype was recovered from a woman in her 50s with glioma. Source: PBMCs, taken from a glioma patient treated with radiotherapy, temozolomide or both. In DNA form, the CDR3 reads TGTGCCAGCACTATGGGAGGGGAAGCTAATGAAAAACTGTTTTTT. Translated: CASTMGGEANEKLFF.